One and the same sample provided the 3 T cell receptor beta chains below, sequenced in a study of blood T cell repertoires in COVID-19. Profiling relied on immunoSEQ multiplex PCR, and the TCRdb table lists in-frame clones only, not all of them. The top ten hold roughly 2.3% of the sample, which has around 300,000 clones, around 90% seen once. The sequencing input was peripheral blood. The source of these receptors is a man over 45 with acute or convalescent COVID-19.

The chain links TRBV18 to TRBJ1-3; 8 nucleotides agree with TRBD1. CDR3 length equals 16 residues. V trimming: 2 bases; J trimming: 0 bases; junction bases outside the gene matches: 3. Germline CDR1 and CDR2: KGHSH and LQKENI. Written as DNA, the CDR3 is TGTGCCAGCTCACCATTCAGGGGGCTCTCTGGAAACACCATATATTTT. Protein sequence: CASSPFRGLSGNTIYF.

This clone showed up just once. The V gene is TRBV10-3, the J gene TRBJ2-7, with TRBD1 matching 9 bases. In germline, CDR1 is ENHRY, CDR2 SYGVKD. V lost 4 bases to trimming and J lost 3 bases; unmatched junction nucleotides: 10. The CDR3 has 16 residues. CDR3 loop: CAISASPETGGYEQYF. CDR3 nucleotides: TGTGCCATCAGTGCAAGCCCCGAGACAGGGGGCTACGAGCAGTACTTC.

The chain is built from TRBV5-4 and TRBJ2-7; 7 positions agree with TRBD2. Germline loops: CDR1 SGHNT, CDR2 YYREEE (reference sequence). V gave up 3 bases and J gave up 2 bases; unmatched junction bases: 8. The CDR3 has 15 residues. The CDR3 loop reads CASSWTRGDPYEQYF. Written as DNA, the CDR3 is TGTGCCAGCAGCTGGACTAGGGGCGATCCCTACGAGCAGTACTTC.